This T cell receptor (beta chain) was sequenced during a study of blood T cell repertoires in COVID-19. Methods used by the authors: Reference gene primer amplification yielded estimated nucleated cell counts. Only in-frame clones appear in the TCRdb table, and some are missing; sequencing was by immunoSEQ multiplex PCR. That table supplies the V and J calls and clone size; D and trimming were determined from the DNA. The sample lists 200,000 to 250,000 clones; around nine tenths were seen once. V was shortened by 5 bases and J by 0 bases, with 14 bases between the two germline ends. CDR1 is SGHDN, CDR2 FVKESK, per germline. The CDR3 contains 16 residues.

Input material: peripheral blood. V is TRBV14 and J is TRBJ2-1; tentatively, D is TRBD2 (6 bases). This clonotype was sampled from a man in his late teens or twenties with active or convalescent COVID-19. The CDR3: CASSERAGSSYNEQFF. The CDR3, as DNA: TGTGCCAGCAGCGAGCGAGCGGGCAGCTCCTACAATGAGCAGTTCTTC. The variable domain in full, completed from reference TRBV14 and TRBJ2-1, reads EAGVTQFPSHSVIEKGQTVTLRCDPISGHDNLYWYRRVMGKEIKFLLHFVKESKQDESGMPNNRFLAERTGGTYSTLKVQPAELEDSGVYFCASSERAGSSYNEQFFGPGTRLTVL.